These 25 T cell receptor beta chains share one sample of origin, sequenced in a study of beta chain features in type 1 diabetes. Study findings and constraints: When Type 1 diabetes patients were examined, their TCRB CDR3s proved moderately but significantly shorter in all four CD4+ subsets.

Isolated RNA was reverse transcribed in full, so expressed TCRB transcripts were sequenced. Profiled with immunoSEQ multiplex PCR; TCRdb holds only in-frame clones, not every one. The table lists nearly 700,000 clones, roughly 13% of them singletons. These TCRs' antigens remain unknown. The source material was naive CD4+ T cells from blood. The receptors were gathered from a man aged 18 to 35 with type 1 diabetes.

In its sample, this clone was seen a few times. V and J are TRBV7-9 and TRBJ2-3; 8 nucleotides agree with TRBD2. Trimming removed 6 bases from V and 6 bases from J; junction bases left unmatched: 8. The CDR3 length is 14 residues. CDR1 and CDR2 from the germline V gene are SEHNR and FQNEAQ (reference sequence). The CDR3 is CASRPGLAGDTQYF. CDR3 DNA sequence: TGTGCCAGCAGACCCGGACTAGCAGGGGATACGCAGTATTTT.

This clone has just a few counts. The V call is TRBV5-4, the J call TRBJ2-3; tentatively, D is TRBD1 (5 bases). The CDR3 loop spans 13 amino acids. V gave up 3 bases and J gave up 5 bases, with 10 bases separating them. Germline CDR1 is SGHNT and CDR2 is YYREEE (reference sequence). The CDR3 protein is CASSSAGIDTQYF. The CDR3 nucleotides are TGTGCCAGCAGCTCGGCAGGGATAGATACGCAGTATTTT.

In its sample, this clone was seen a few times. The chain combines TRBV30 with TRBJ1-5; D perhaps matches TRBD1 (5 bases). The germline V and J ends were trimmed by 2 bases and 6 bases, with 20 bases remaining between them. Germline V gene sequence: CDR1 GTSNPN, CDR2 SVGIG (reference sequence). The CDR3 runs 16 residues. This CDR3 reads CAWSISGLPAGQPQHF. DNA of the CDR3: TGTGCCTGGAGTATATCGGGACTCCCGGCCGGTCAGCCCCAGCATTTT.

This clone showed up just a few times. The chain carries TRBV30 and TRBJ1-1; D remains unclear. Germline V gene lookup returns CDR1 GTSNPN and CDR2 SVGIG (reference sequence). CDR3 length: 13 amino acids. V lost 0 bases to trimming and J lost 4 bases, with 9 bases between them. Here the CDR3 reads CAWSVATTTEAFF. In nucleotides, the CDR3 is TGTGCCTGGAGTGTCGCGACGACCACTGAAGCTTTCTTT.

J is TRBJ2-5 and V is TRBV18, with D possibly matching TRBD1 (5 bases). Trimming took 1 base from V and 1 from J, leaving 10 bases between them. This CDR3 contains 15 residues. Germline CDR1 is KGHSH and CDR2 is LQKENI. The CDR3 loop is CASSPLQAGQETQYF. The CDR3 coding sequence is TGTGCCAGCTCACCACTACAGGCTGGCCAAGAGACCCAGTACTTC. The variable domain in full, completed from reference TRBV18 and TRBJ2-5, reads NAGVMQNPRHLVRRRGQEARLRCSPMKGHSHVYWYRQLPEEGLKFMVYLQKENIIDESGMPKERFSAEFPKEGPSILRIQQVVRGDSAAYFCASSPLQAGQETQYFGPGTRLLVL.

The chain couples TRBV10-3 to TRBJ2-3; D may match TRBD1 or TRBD2 (5 bases each). The V gene's germline CDR1 is ENHRY and CDR2 SYGVKD. V was shortened by 5 bases and J by 4 bases, with 16 bases between the two germline ends. This CDR3 is built from 15 residues. The CDR3 is CAISYGASSADTQYF. CDR3 DNA: TGTGCCATCAGTTACGGGGCTAGTTCAGCAGATACGCAGTATTTT.

The J gene is TRBJ2-1, the V gene TRBV4-1; D gene unclear. This CDR3 has 16 amino acids. CDR1 is MGHRA, CDR2 YSYEKL, per germline. V was clipped by 1 base and J by 0 bases, with 10 bases between them. The CDR3 here is CASSQGSQSSYNEQFF. The CDR3 DNA follows: TGCGCCAGCAGCCAAGGAAGCCAAAGCTCCTACAATGAGCAGTTCTTC.

Only a few counts were recorded for this clone. V is TRBV6-1 and J is TRBJ2-1; 7 nucleotides match TRBD2. V shed 8 bases and J 3 bases; nucleotides not matched to a gene: 10. This CDR3 contains 15 residues. CDR1 and CDR2 from the germline V gene are MNHNS and SASEGT. CDR3 nucleotide sequence: TGTGCCAGCCGGGGAGGGGAGACAGACTACAATGAGCAGTTCTTC. Translated: CASRGGETDYNEQFF.

This clone was counted a single time. This chain uses TRBV29-1 with TRBJ2-1; D gene unclear. V was pared by 1 base and J by 0 bases, with 13 bases between. Germline V gene data show CDR1 as SQVTM and CDR2 as ANQGSEA. The CDR3 covers 16 residues. The CDR3 sequence: CSVEGFVRSSYNEQFF. In DNA, the CDR3 is TGCAGCGTTGAAGGATTCGTGCGATCCTCCTACAATGAGCAGTTCTTC.

The V call is TRBV5-1, the J call TRBJ2-5; the match to TRBD2 covers 13 bases. J gave up 4 bases and V 1 base, and 4 bases lay outside the gene matches. Germline CDR1 SGHRS, CDR2 YFSETQ. The CDR3 spans 16 residues. Here the CDR3 DNA reads TGCGCCAGCAGCTTGACTAGCGGGGGGGCCGGAGAGACCCAGTACTTC. Protein: CASSLTSGGAGETQYF.

V usage is TRBV12-5 and J usage is TRBJ1-6, with D possibly TRBD1 on 5 matching bases. The CDR3 extends over 13 amino acids. Trimming pared 6 bases from V and 10 bases from J, leaving 13 bases between. In germline, CDR1 is LGHNT, CDR2 FRNRAP. CDR3 in amino acids: CASGPIGGSPLHF. DNA for the CDR3: TGTGCTAGTGGCCCCATTGGGGGGTCACCCCTCCACTTT.

The CDR3 bases are TGTGCCAGCAGCTTAGCGGAGACCGGGAGGGCTTTCTTT. Its protein is CASSLAETGRAFF. The gene calls are TRBV11-2 and TRBJ1-1; D gene ambiguous. The CDR3 runs to 13 residues. The germline V and J ends were trimmed by 1 base and 11 bases, with 14 bases remaining between them. Germline V gives CDR1 SGHAT, CDR2 FQNNGV.

This clone appeared a few times. The chain combines TRBV15 with TRBJ2-3, with D perhaps TRBD1 or TRBD2 (6 bases each). The V and J ends lost 2 bases and 10 bases respectively, with 16 bases between them. Germline-derived CDR1 and CDR2 are LNHNV and YYDKDF (reference sequence). The length of the CDR3 is 14 residues. The CDR3 DNA is TGTGCCACCAGCAGAACGGGGGCCCCGGAGGCGCAGTATTTT. Translated, it gives CATSRTGAPEAQYF.

This chain connects TRBV7-2 to TRBJ2-1, with 12 bases identical to TRBD2. The CDR3 sequence is 16 residues long. Losses at the gene ends were 0 bases for V and 8 bases for J; bases not matched to a gene: 5. Germline V gene data show CDR1 as SGHTA and CDR2 as FQGNSA. The CDR3 region has the DNA TGTGCCAGCAGCTTAGCTCTAGCGGGGGGGCTTCATGAGCAGTTCTTC. Protein product: CASSLALAGGLHEQFF.

The V and J genes are TRBV30 and TRBJ1-6; 9 bases agree with TRBD1. The V and J ends lost 8 bases and 10 bases, in that order; junction bases with no gene match: 9. Looked up from germline, CDR1 is GTSNPN and CDR2 is SVGIG (reference sequence). The CDR3 contains 13 residues. In DNA form, the CDR3 reads TGTGCCGTTGAGGGACAGGGTAACTCACCCCTCCACTTT. Its protein product is CAVEGQGNSPLHF.

This clone was seen more than once but under ten times. The J gene is TRBJ1-2, the V gene TRBV6-5; D gene uncertain. V shed 2 bases and J shed 6 bases, with 10 bases lying between them. The germline V gene has CDR1 MNHEY and CDR2 SVGAGI. The CDR3 has 13 residues. The CDR3 DNA reads TGTGCCAGCAGTTACCCTACCGATGATGGCTACACCTTC. It yields the protein CASSYPTDDGYTF.

The chain combines TRBV30 with TRBJ1-4; D possibly corresponds to TRBD1 (5 bases). The germline V gene encodes CDR1 GTSNPN and CDR2 SVGIG (reference sequence). Trimming removed 1 base from V and 7 bases from J, with 10 bases in between. This CDR3 contains 13 residues. The DNA for the CDR3 is TGTGCCTGGAGTGGTGGGGCCGTTGAAAAACTGTTTTTT. Protein sequence: CAWSGGAVEKLFF.

This clone was recorded a few times. The chain joins TRBV7-2 to TRBJ1-1, with 8 nucleotides matching TRBD1. CDR3 length equals 17 residues. The germline gives CDR1 SGHTA, CDR2 FQGNSA. Trimming cost V 3 bases and J 4 bases; bases outside gene matches: 13. For the CDR3, the DNA is TGTGCCAGCAGCTTCACCCTTGGACAGGGAATGGGCACTGAAGCTTTCTTT. Its protein is CASSFTLGQGMGTEAFF.

This chain uses TRBV6-6 with TRBJ2-5; D uncertain. Looked up from germline, CDR1 is MNHNY and CDR2 is SVGAGI (reference sequence). V dropped 7 bases and J dropped 5 bases, with 8 bases sitting between them. This CDR3 has 11 residues. In DNA form, the CDR3 reads TGTGCCAGCACGGACGGGGAGACCCAGTACTTC. It codes for CASTDGETQYF.

The chain carries TRBV7-2 and TRBJ2-3, with TRBD2 matching over 11 bases. J was trimmed by 2 bases and V by 5 bases; bases with no gene match: 6. The CDR3 extends over 16 amino acids. Germline-derived CDR1 and CDR2 are SGHTA and FQGNSA. As DNA, the CDR3 is TGTGCCAGCAGCCTGAGGACTAGCGGGTTCACAGATACGCAGTATTTT. Residues: CASSLRTSGFTDTQYF.

This clone was recorded a few times. The chain employs TRBV9 and TRBJ2-3; D is perhaps TRBD1 (5 bases). V was pared by 3 bases and J by 2 bases, with 13 bases between. Germline V gene sequence: CDR1 SGDLS, CDR2 YYNGEE. CDR3 length: 15 residues. CDR3 loop: CASSALGAYTDTQYF. The CDR3 region has the DNA TGTGCCAGCAGCGCCTTAGGGGCGTACACAGATACGCAGTATTTT.

The table lists this clone with a few counts. The rearrangement uses TRBV7-9 and TRBJ1-2, with 7 bases aligning to TRBD1. The ends lost 2 bases at V and 3 bases at J; junction bases unmatched: 9. CDR1 and CDR2 from the germline V gene are SEHNR and FQNEAQ (reference sequence). The CDR3 has 16 amino acids. The CDR3 sequence is CASSLRTGTDDYGYTF. In DNA, the CDR3 is TGTGCCAGCAGCTTACGAACCGGGACAGATGACTATGGCTACACCTTC.

The chain recombines TRBV18 with TRBJ1-5; no clear D gene. The germline V gene encodes CDR1 KGHSH and CDR2 LQKENI. Trimming cost V 3 bases and J 1 base, with 7 bases left between them. The CDR3 spans 14 residues. For the CDR3, the DNA is TGTGCCAGCTCACCGTCGCTGAGCAATCAGCCCCAGCATTTT. This gives the protein CASSPSLSNQPQHF.

The chain combines TRBV5-1 with TRBJ2-3; D gene uncertain. V was cut by 1 base and J by 4 bases, with 7 bases left in between. The CDR3 is 13 amino acids. CDR1 is SGHRS, CDR2 YFSETQ, per germline. CDR3 nucleotides: TGCGCCAGCAGCTTGAACGGGCCAGATACGCAGTATTTT. Translated, it gives CASSLNGPDTQYF.

This clone turned up a few times. V usage is TRBV7-9 and J usage is TRBJ1-1, with 8 bases aligning to TRBD1. CDR1 is SEHNR, CDR2 FQNEAQ, per germline (reference sequence). Trimming at V came to 7 bases and at J to 4 bases, leaving 8 bases not matched to a gene. The CDR3 extends over 14 amino acids. In DNA, the CDR3 is TGTGCCAGCACTAGTTATGGGACAGGCACTGAAGCTTTCTTT. Translation: CASTSYGTGTEAFF.